These T cell receptor beta chains were read from a single sample in a study of T cell repertoires in cytomegalovirus infection. One entry per CDR3 protein results from TCRdb running MiXCR on the reads. The profile shows under 350,000 distinct CDR3 sequences, about 9.1% of them singletons. The sequencing sample was made of PBMCs. The receptors derive from a human donor in good health (CMV status not recorded). Some clones in this sample may be carry-over from other donors' samples. Both conserved end residues are part of each CDR3. Fields, in order: clone size, V gene, D gene, CDR3 protein. A D gene is named only where the DNA matches it firmly. Only some rows state a clone size, as once, few, many or a class for expanded clones.

many	TRBV20-1	.	CSARDPGAGTEAFF
many	TRBV20-1	.	CSAKSSLTENYGYTF
many	TRBV7-2	TRBD1	CASRGGTGSGNTIYF
few	TRBV29-1	.	CSGGNTEAFF
.	TRBV7-6	TRBD2	CASSQSSGYNEQFF
many	TRBV7-2	.	CASSLAGDRNTEAFF
few	TRBV2	.	CASSHNRDYTGELFF
many	TRBV7-2	.	CASSTTTGGYQPQHF
few	TRBV29-1	TRBD2	CSAYFLAGADTDTQYF
few	TRBV29-1	.	CSGEYSPDTQYF
many	TRBV5-1	.	CASSFTGTGWRSGANVLTF
many	TRBV7-6	TRBD1	CASSISPTATGASAPGPYEQYF
few	TRBV5-4	TRBD1	CASSYRGGAKGYTF
few	TRBV2	.	CAWDTQKGYTF
few	TRBV11-2	.	CASSSDRKTAQYF
few	TRBV12-5	.	CASGLGGPNNEQFF
many	TRBV10-3	.	CAIIGTLNTEAFF
many	TRBV28	.	CASSFPFDRLRDQPQHF
many	TRBV12-3/TRBV12-4	.	CASSRWGPETQYF
many	TRBV12-3/TRBV12-4	.	CASSPPRGSLFF
many	TRBV20-1	TRBD1	CSAEQGGGNTIYF
.	TRBV3-1	.	CASSQGGGMNTEAFF
many	TRBV7-8	.	CASSLVGISNQPQHF
many	TRBV5-1	TRBD1	CASSAGQGSFF
many	TRBV20-1	.	CSARGGTSEETQYF
many	TRBV7-2	.	CASTWGGSRGYTF
many	TRBV6-2/TRBV6-3	.	CASSPGLQQFF
many	TRBV7-9	.	CASSPEGGRRETQYF
.	TRBV28	.	CASSLPGGRETQYF
many	TRBV2	.	CASSEGVSQPQHF
many	TRBV20-1	TRBD2	CSARPGTRSSGNEQFF